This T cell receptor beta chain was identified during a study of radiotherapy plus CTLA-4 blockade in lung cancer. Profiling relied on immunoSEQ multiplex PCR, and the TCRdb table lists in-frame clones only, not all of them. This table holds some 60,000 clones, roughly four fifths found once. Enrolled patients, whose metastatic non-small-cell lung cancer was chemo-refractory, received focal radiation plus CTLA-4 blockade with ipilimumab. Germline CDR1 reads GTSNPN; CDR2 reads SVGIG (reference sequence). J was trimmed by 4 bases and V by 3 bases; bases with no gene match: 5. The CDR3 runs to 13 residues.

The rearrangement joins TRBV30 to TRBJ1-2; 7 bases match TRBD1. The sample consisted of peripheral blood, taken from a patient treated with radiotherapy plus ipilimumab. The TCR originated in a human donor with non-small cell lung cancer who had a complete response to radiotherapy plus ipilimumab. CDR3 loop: CAWRDRDSYGYTF. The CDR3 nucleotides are TGTGCCTGGAGAGACAGGGACTCCTATGGCTACACCTTC.